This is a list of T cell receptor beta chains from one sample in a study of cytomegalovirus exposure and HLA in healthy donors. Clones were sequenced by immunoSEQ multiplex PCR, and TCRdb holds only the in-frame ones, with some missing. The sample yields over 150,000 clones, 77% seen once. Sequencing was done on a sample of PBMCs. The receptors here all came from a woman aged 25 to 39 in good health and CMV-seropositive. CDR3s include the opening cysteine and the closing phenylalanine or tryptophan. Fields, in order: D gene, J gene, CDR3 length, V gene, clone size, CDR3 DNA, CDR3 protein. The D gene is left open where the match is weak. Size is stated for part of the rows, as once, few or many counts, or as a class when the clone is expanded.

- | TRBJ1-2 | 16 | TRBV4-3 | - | TGCGCCAGCAGCCAATATGGCGGGGGCGAAAATTATGGCTACACCTTC | CASSQYGGGENYGYTF
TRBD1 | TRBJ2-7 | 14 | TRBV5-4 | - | TGTGCCAGCAGCTTGGGACAGGGTATTTACGAGCAGTACTTC | CASSLGQGIYEQYF
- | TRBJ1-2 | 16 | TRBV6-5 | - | TGTGCCAGCAGTTATCTCCGGGTTCCTAAGAACTATGGCTACACCTTC | CASSYLRVPKNYGYTF
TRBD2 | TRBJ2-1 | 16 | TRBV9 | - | TGTGCCAGCAGCGTAGGAATAGCGGGATTATACAATGAGCAGTTCTTC | CASSVGIAGLYNEQFF
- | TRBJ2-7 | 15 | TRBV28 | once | TGTGCCAGCAGTCTCGGCAGAGGGGGGGGTTATGAGCAGTACTTC | CASSLGRGGGYEQYF
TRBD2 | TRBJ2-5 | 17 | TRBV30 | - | TGTGCCTGGCTACCCAGGGCGGGAGTAATGTTCCAAGAGACCCAGTACTTC | CAWLPRAGVMFQETQYF
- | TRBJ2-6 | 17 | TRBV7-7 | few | TGTGCCAGCAGCCCAAGGGGCAGGGACTCTGGGGCCAACGTCCTGACTTTC | CASSPRGRDSGANVLTF
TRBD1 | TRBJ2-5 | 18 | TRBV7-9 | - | TGTGCCAGCAGCGACCCTAAAGAACAGGGGGCCTCGCCAGAGACCCAGTACTTC | CASSDPKEQGASPETQYF
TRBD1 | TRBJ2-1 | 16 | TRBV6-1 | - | TGTGCCAGCAGTGACCCGGGACAGTACTCCTACAATGAGCAGTTCTTC | CASSDPGQYSYNEQFF
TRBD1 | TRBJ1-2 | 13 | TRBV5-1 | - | TGCGCCAGCAGCTGGGACAGGGCCTATGGCTACACCTTC | CASSWDRAYGYTF
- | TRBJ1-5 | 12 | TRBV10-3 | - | TGTGCCATCAGTGAGTCCGGAGTTTCTCAGCATTTT | CAISESGVSQHF
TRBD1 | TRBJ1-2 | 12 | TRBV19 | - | TGTGCCAGTAGCAGTACAGGGGTCGGCTACACCTTC | CASSSTGVGYTF
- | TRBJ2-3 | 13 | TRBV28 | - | TGTGCCAGCAGTTTCTCGGGGATAGATACGCAGTATTTT | CASSFSGIDTQYF
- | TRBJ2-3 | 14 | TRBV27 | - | TGTGCCAGCAGTAAACTTCCTAGCACAGATACGCAGTATTTT | CASSKLPSTDTQYF
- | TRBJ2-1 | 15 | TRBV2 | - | TGTGCCAGCAGTGGATCAGGGTACTCCTACAATGAGCAGTTCTTC | CASSGSGYSYNEQFF
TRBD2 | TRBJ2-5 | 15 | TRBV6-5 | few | TGTGCCAGCAGTTATGAAGCTAGCGGACAAGAGACCCAGTACTTC | CASSYEASGQETQYF
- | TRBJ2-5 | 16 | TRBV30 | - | TGTGCCTGCGGCACCGGTGGGCCTTTGGACCAAGAGACCCAGTACTTC | CACGTGGPLDQETQYF
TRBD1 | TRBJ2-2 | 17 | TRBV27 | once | TGTGCCAGCAGGAAGATTAAGACAGGGATTGATTACGGGGAGCTGTTTTTT | CASRKIKTGIDYGELFF